These T cell receptor beta chains were read from a single sample in a study of early T cells in non-severe SARS-CoV-2 infection. TCRdb re-called the 5' RACE reads through MiXCR, storing one row per CDR3 protein. In the table there are about 60,000 distinct CDR3 sequences, over 7.5% of which are singletons. Sequencing was carried out using whole blood. The receptors here all came from an adult who was a healthcare worker with PCR-confirmed SARS-CoV-2 infection or an uninfected control (not recorded which). Each CDR3 is given with its conserved first and last residue. A D gene is named only where the DNA matches it firmly. Where a row states a size, it is once, few, many or the class of an expanded clone; other rows omit it.

clone_size	j_call	d_call	v_call	cdr3_aa	cdr3_nt
few	TRBJ2-5	.	TRBV10-3	CAISDLRRETQYF	TGTGCCATCAGTGATCTCCGCCGGGAGACCCAGTACTTC
many	TRBJ1-2	.	TRBV2	CASSEGGSYTF	TGTGCCAGCAGTGAAGGAGGGAGCTACACCTTC
few	TRBJ1-1	.	TRBV12-3/TRBV12-4	CASREGSAEAFF	TGTGCCAGCAGGGAGGGCAGCGCTGAAGCTTTCTTT
few	TRBJ1-1	TRBD1	TRBV9	CASSPSGGRTEAFF	TGTGCCAGCAGCCCCTCAGGGGGTAGGACTGAAGCTTTCTTT
few	TRBJ2-7	.	TRBV2	CASSGGPYEQYF	TGTGCCAGCAGCGGGGGACCGTACGAGCAGTACTTC
medium-sized	TRBJ2-3	.	TRBV20-1	CSAAHSDTDTQYF	TGCAGTGCGGCCCATAGCGACACAGATACGCAGTATTTT
few	TRBJ2-3	TRBD1	TRBV6-6	CASSKQGIVGTDTQYF	TGTGCCAGCAGTAAACAGGGGATAGTAGGCACAGATACGCAGTATTTT
many	TRBJ2-5	TRBD1	TRBV3-1	CASSPTGGARTQYF	TGTGCCAGCAGCCCTACAGGGGGCGCACGGACCCAGTACTTC
.	TRBJ2-5	TRBD1	TRBV7-2	CASSHPGTGIRETQYF	TGTGCCAGCAGCCACCCCGGGACAGGGATCCGAGAGACCCAGTACTTC
few	TRBJ2-7	.	TRBV6-5	CASSNQYEQYF	TGTGCCAGCAGCAATCAATACGAGCAGTACTTC
.	TRBJ2-3	TRBD1	TRBV29-1	CSVATGPTDTQYF	TGCAGCGTTGCGACAGGGCCAACAGATACGCAGTATTTT
many	TRBJ2-5	TRBD1	TRBV20-1	CSATGGRETQYF	TGCAGTGCTACAGGGGGCCGAGAGACCCAGTACTTC
few	TRBJ2-7	.	TRBV12-3/TRBV12-4	CASSYGPGEQYF	TGTGCCAGCAGTTACGGACCAGGAGAGCAGTACTTC
.	TRBJ2-7	TRBD2	TRBV4-2	CASSQELAGVSEQYF	TGTGCCAGCAGCCAAGAACTAGCGGGAGTAAGCGAGCAGTACTTC
many	TRBJ2-5	.	TRBV5-1	CASSPPGAETQYF	TGCGCCAGCAGCCCGCCAGGGGCCGAGACCCAGTACTTC
few	TRBJ2-5	.	TRBV5-5	CASSTFQETQYF	TGTGCCAGCAGTACCTTTCAAGAGACCCAGTACTTC